A selection of T cell receptor beta chains follows, all from one sample in a study of cytomegalovirus exposure and HLA in healthy donors. Clones were sequenced by immunoSEQ multiplex PCR, and TCRdb holds only the in-frame ones, with some missing. The table lists under 250,000 clones, around 77% of them singletons. The sample comprised PBMCs. Receptor source: a woman aged 30 to 39 in good health and CMV-seronegative. Each CDR3 is given with its conserved first and last residue. D genes are given only for firm matches. Clone size is given for some rows only: seen once, a few or many times, or a class if the clone is expanded.

d_call | j_call | clone_size | v_call | cdr3_aa | cdr3_nt
TRBD2 | TRBJ2-5 | NA | TRBV7-9 | CASSLSSGQETQYF | TGTGCCAGCAGCTTATCTAGCGGCCAAGAGACCCAGTACTTC
TRBD2 | TRBJ2-2 | NA | TRBV5-1 | CASSSRTSVTGELFF | TGCGCCAGCAGCTCAAGGACTAGCGTCACCGGGGAGCTGTTTTTT
TRBD1 | TRBJ1-5 | NA | TRBV7-2 | CASSPHLEGANQPQHF | TGTGCCAGCAGCCCACATTTGGAGGGGGCTAATCAGCCCCAGCATTTT
TRBD1 | TRBJ1-3 | NA | TRBV11-2 | CASSLGQGAGNTIYF | TGTGCCAGCAGCTTAGGACAGGGGGCTGGAAACACCATATATTTT
NA | TRBJ2-3 | once | TRBV11-2 | CASSLLGGGDTQYF | TGTGCCAGCAGCTTATTGGGGGGAGGAGATACGCAGTATTTT
NA | TRBJ2-7 | NA | TRBV29-1 | CSVLTGSEQYF | TGCAGCGTCTTAACAGGGAGCGAGCAGTACTTC
NA | TRBJ2-5 | NA | TRBV2 | CASTSKWPQETQYF | TGTGCCAGCACCTCCAAATGGCCCCAAGAGACCCAGTACTTC
TRBD2 | TRBJ2-3 | NA | TRBV5-1 | CASSLGLAGGDTQYF | TGCGCCAGCAGCTTAGGACTAGCGGGAGGGGATACGCAGTATTTT
TRBD1 | TRBJ1-2 | few | TRBV19 | CASSRDRGKRAYGYTF | TGTGCCAGTAGTAGAGACAGGGGAAAGAGGGCCTATGGCTACACCTTC
NA | TRBJ2-3 | NA | TRBV30 | CAWTPRKGGATDTQYF | TGTGCCTGGACCCCGAGAAAAGGGGGGGCCACAGATACGCAGTATTTT
TRBD1 | TRBJ2-7 | few | TRBV10-2 | CASGTGYEQYF | TGCGCCAGCGGGACAGGCTACGAGCAGTACTTC
TRBD2 | TRBJ2-3 | NA | TRBV15 | CATTDGAGGGDTQYF | TGTGCCACCACCGACGGGGCGGGAGGAGGTGATACGCAGTATTTT
TRBD1 | TRBJ1-1 | NA | TRBV27 | CASTLRGRGDTEAFF | TGTGCCAGCACCCTAAGGGGGCGTGGGGACACTGAAGCTTTCTTT
NA | TRBJ2-1 | NA | TRBV15 | CATSRDPRRSSYNEQFF | TGTGCCACCAGCAGAGATCCCAGACGGAGCTCCTACAATGAGCAGTTCTTC
NA | TRBJ2-7 | NA | TRBV10-1 | CASQLYEQYF | TGCGCCAGTCAACTTTACGAGCAGTACTTC
NA | TRBJ1-1 | few | TRBV7-6 | CASSFSGRNTEAFF | TGTGCCAGCAGCTTTTCTGGGAGGAACACTGAAGCTTTCTTT
NA | TRBJ1-1 | NA | TRBV4-1 | CASSQEPGRAVTEAFF | TGCGCCAGCAGCCAAGAACCAGGCAGGGCGGTCACTGAAGCTTTCTTT
NA | TRBJ1-2 | NA | TRBV19 | CASTLKPRNYGYTF | TGTGCCAGTACCCTCAAGCCGCGCAACTATGGCTACACCTTC
TRBD2 | TRBJ2-1 | NA | TRBV28 | CASSGRDYSYNEQFF | TGTGCCAGCAGCGGACGGGACTATTCCTACAATGAGCAGTTCTTC
NA | TRBJ2-1 | NA | TRBV25-1 | CASTGDNEQFF | TGTGCCAGCACAGGGGATAATGAGCAGTTCTTC
NA | TRBJ1-5 | few | TRBV2 | CASSFDMSQPQHF | TGTGCCAGCAGTTTCGACATGAGTCAGCCCCAGCATTTT
TRBD1 | TRBJ2-3 | NA | TRBV29-1 | CSVQGLAAVADTQYF | TGCAGCGTACAGGGGCTAGCAGCGGTGGCAGATACGCAGTATTTT
TRBD1 | TRBJ1-1 | NA | TRBV28 | CASSHQGQLNTEAFF | TGTGCCAGCAGTCACCAGGGACAGCTGAACACTGAAGCTTTCTTT
TRBD1 | TRBJ2-5 | NA | TRBV7-6 | CASSLVQGAETQYF | TGTGCCAGCAGCTTAGTTCAGGGGGCAGAGACCCAGTACTTC
TRBD1 | TRBJ1-1 | few | TRBV19 | CASTRTGRTEAFF | TGTGCCAGTACCCGGACAGGGCGGACTGAAGCTTTCTTT
NA | TRBJ1-5 | NA | TRBV29-1 | CSVRDSFIQPQHF | TGCAGCGTAAGAGACAGTTTCATTCAGCCCCAGCATTTT
NA | TRBJ2-3 | NA | TRBV7-9 | CASSFRIGASTDTQYF | TGTGCCAGCAGCTTTAGAATAGGGGCTAGCACAGATACGCAGTATTTT
NA | TRBJ2-2 | NA | TRBV10-1 | CASRTLRNRDDTGELFF | TGCGCCAGCAGAACTCTGAGGAACAGGGATGACACCGGGGAGCTGTTTTTT
NA | TRBJ2-3 | once | TRBV25-1 | CASTQVDPWKQYF | TGTGCCAGCACCCAGGTAGACCCTTGGAAGCAGTATTTT
TRBD1 | TRBJ1-4 | NA | TRBV27 | CASSSRTTGGREKLFF | TGTGCCAGCAGTTCGCGTACCACAGGGGGTCGGGAAAAACTGTTTTTT
TRBD1 | TRBJ2-7 | few | TRBV6-1 | CASSERADPGGSYEQYF | TGTGCCAGCAGTGAAAGGGCCGACCCAGGGGGTTCCTACGAGCAGTACTTC
NA | TRBJ2-5 | few | TRBV7-9 | CASRSTVRGRGEQETQYF | TGTGCCAGCAGATCTACCGTGCGGGGCAGGGGGGAACAAGAGACCCAGTACTTC
NA | TRBJ1-3 | NA | TRBV6-1 | CASQRAGRSGNTIYF | TGTGCCAGTCAGCGGGCGGGGCGCTCTGGAAACACCATATATTTT
NA | TRBJ2-7 | few | TRBV6-5 | CASSYGAGRKQYF | TGTGCCAGCAGTTACGGGGCCGGGAGAAAGCAGTACTTC
NA | TRBJ2-5 | NA | TRBV18 | CASSPSPSLSGEYQETQYF | TGTGCCAGCTCACCCTCACCCTCCCTGAGCGGAGAGTACCAAGAGACCCAGTACTTC
NA | TRBJ1-5 | NA | TRBV21-1 | CASSRARDRGQSQPQHF | TGTGCCAGCAGCCGCGCTAGGGACAGGGGGCAAAGTCAGCCCCAGCATTTT
NA | TRBJ1-1 | NA | TRBV6-1 | CASSEADMRSTEAFF | TGTGCCAGCAGCGAAGCGGACATGCGTAGCACTGAAGCTTTCTTT
TRBD2 | TRBJ2-7 | few | TRBV5-1 | CASSWAGDLYEQYF | TGCGCCAGCAGCTGGGCGGGAGATCTCTACGAGCAGTACTTC
TRBD1 | TRBJ1-2 | NA | TRBV5-6 | CASSLPGQGVSYGYPF | TGTGCCAGCAGCTTACCTGGACAGGGGGTTTCTTACGGCTACCCCTTC
TRBD2 | TRBJ2-7 | NA | TRBV7-6 | CASRPEVRGADYEQYF | TGTGCCAGCAGGCCAGAGGTGCGGGGGGCCGACTACGAGCAGTACTTC
NA | TRBJ2-1 | NA | TRBV28 | CASSLGLSPNSYNEQFF | TGTGCCAGCAGTTTAGGCCTCAGTCCCAACTCCTACAATGAGCAGTTCTTC
TRBD2 | TRBJ2-1 | few | TRBV4-1 | CASSFTGGLYNEQFF | TGCGCCAGCAGCTTTACGGGGGGGCTTTACAATGAGCAGTTCTTC
TRBD1 | TRBJ1-1 | few | TRBV5-1 | CASSPRTGSNTEAFF | TGCGCCAGCAGCCCCAGGACAGGGTCGAACACTGAAGCTTTCTTT
NA | TRBJ2-7 | NA | TRBV29-1 | CSVEDPDEGYEQYF | TGCAGCGTTGAAGATCCCGACGAGGGTTACGAGCAGTACTTC
NA | TRBJ1-1 | once | TRBV30 | CAWSELGIEAFF | TGTGCCTGGAGTGAACTCGGGATAGAAGCTTTCTTT